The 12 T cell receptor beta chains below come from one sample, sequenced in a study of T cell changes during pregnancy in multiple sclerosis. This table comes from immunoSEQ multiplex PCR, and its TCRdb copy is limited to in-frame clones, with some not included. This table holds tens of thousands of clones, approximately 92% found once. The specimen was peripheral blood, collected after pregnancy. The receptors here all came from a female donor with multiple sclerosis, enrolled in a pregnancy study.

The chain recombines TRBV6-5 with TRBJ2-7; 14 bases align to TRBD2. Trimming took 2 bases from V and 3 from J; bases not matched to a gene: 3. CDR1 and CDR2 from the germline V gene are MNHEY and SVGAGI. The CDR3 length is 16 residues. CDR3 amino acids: CASSYEGTSGGYEQYF. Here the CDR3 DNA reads TGTGCCAGCAGTTACGAAGGGACTAGCGGGGGCTACGAGCAGTACTTC.

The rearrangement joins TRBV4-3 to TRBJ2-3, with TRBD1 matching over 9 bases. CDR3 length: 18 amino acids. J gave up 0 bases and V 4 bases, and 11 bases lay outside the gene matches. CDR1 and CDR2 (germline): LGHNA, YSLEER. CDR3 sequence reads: CASSPKDRGRISTDTQYF. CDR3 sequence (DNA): TGCGCCAGCAGCCCGAAGGACAGGGGCAGAATTAGCACAGATACGCAGTATTTT.

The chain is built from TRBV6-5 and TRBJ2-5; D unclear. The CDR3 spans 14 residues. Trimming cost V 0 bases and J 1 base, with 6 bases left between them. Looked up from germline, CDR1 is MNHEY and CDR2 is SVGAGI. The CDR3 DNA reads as TGTGCCAGCAGTTACTCGGGCAGCCAAGAGACCCAGTACTTC. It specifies CASSYSGSQETQYF.

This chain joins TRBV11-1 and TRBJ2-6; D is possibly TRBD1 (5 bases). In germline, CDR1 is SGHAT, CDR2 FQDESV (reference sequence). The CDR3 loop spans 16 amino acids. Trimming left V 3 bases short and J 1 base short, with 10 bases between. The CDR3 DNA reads TGTGCCAGCAGCTTGGGGCCGGTTTCTGGGGCCAACGTCCTGACTTTC. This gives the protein CASSLGPVSGANVLTF.

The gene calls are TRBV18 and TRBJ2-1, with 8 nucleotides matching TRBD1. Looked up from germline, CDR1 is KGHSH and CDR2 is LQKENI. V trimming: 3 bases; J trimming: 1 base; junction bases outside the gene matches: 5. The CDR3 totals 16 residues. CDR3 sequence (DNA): TGTGCCAGCTCACCCCCACAGGGGGGTTCCTACAATGAGCAGTTCTTC. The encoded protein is CASSPPQGGSYNEQFF. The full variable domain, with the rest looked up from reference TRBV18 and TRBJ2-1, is NAGVMQNPRHLVRRRGQEARLRCSPMKGHSHVYWYRQLPEEGLKFMVYLQKENIIDESGMPKERFSAEFPKEGPSILRIQQVVRGDSAAYFCASSPPQGGSYNEQFFGPGTRLTVL.

The CDR3 spells CASSLGTGRTEAFF. The CDR3 DNA reads as TGTGCCAGCAGTTTGGGGACAGGGAGAACTGAAGCTTTCTTT. The V call is TRBV28, the J call TRBJ1-1, with 9 bases aligning to TRBD1. Germline CDR1 MDHEN, CDR2 SYDVKM. J lost 5 bases, V lost 3 bases, and 4 bases had no gene match. This CDR3 has 14 residues.

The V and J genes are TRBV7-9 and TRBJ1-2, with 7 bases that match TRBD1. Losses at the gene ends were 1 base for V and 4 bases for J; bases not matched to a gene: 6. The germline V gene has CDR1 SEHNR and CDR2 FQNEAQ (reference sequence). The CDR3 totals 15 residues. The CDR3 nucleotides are TGTGCCAGCAGCTTAGGGGCAGACAGGGCCTATGGCTACACCTTC. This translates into CASSLGADRAYGYTF.

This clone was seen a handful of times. The DNA of the CDR3 is TGTGCCTGGAGTACAGGCAGCAATCAGCCCCAGCATTTT. Residues: CAWSTGSNQPQHF. This sequence joins TRBV30 and TRBJ1-5; D possibly corresponds to TRBD1 (5 bases). Looked up from germline, CDR1 is GTSNPN and CDR2 is SVGIG (reference sequence). The CDR3 covers 13 residues. The ends were cut back, 2 bases at V and 1 base at J, with 6 bases in the middle. The entire variable domain, with the rest obtained from reference TRBV30 and TRBJ1-5, is as follows: SQTIHQWPATLVQPVGSPLSLECTVEGTSNPNLYWYRQAAGRGLQLLFYSVGIGQISSEVPQNLSASRPQDRQFILSSKKLLLSDSGFYLCAWSTGSNQPQHFGDGTRLSIL.

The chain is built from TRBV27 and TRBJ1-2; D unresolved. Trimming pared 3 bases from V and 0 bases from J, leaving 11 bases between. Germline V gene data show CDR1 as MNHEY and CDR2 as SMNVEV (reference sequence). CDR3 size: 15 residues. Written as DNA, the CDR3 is TGTGCCAGCAGTTTGGCGGAACCAGCTAACTATGGCTACACCTTC. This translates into CASSLAEPANYGYTF.

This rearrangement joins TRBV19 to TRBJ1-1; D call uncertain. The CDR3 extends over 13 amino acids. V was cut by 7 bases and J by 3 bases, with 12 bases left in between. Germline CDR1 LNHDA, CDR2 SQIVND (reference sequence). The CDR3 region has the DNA TGTGCCAGTAAGAGGGATTGGTACACTGAAGCTTTCTTT. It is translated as CASKRDWYTEAFF.

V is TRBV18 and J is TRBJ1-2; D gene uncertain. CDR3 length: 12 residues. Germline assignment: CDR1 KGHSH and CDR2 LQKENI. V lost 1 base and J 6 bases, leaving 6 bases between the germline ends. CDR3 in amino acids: CASSPRRDGYTF. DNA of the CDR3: TGTGCCAGCTCACCACGGAGAGATGGCTACACCTTC.

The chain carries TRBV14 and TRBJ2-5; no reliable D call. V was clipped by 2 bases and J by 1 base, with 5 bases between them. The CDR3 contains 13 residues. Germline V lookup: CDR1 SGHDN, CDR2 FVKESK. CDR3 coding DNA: TGTGCCAGCAGCCAACAAATCCAAGAGACCCAGTACTTC. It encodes CASSQQIQETQYF.